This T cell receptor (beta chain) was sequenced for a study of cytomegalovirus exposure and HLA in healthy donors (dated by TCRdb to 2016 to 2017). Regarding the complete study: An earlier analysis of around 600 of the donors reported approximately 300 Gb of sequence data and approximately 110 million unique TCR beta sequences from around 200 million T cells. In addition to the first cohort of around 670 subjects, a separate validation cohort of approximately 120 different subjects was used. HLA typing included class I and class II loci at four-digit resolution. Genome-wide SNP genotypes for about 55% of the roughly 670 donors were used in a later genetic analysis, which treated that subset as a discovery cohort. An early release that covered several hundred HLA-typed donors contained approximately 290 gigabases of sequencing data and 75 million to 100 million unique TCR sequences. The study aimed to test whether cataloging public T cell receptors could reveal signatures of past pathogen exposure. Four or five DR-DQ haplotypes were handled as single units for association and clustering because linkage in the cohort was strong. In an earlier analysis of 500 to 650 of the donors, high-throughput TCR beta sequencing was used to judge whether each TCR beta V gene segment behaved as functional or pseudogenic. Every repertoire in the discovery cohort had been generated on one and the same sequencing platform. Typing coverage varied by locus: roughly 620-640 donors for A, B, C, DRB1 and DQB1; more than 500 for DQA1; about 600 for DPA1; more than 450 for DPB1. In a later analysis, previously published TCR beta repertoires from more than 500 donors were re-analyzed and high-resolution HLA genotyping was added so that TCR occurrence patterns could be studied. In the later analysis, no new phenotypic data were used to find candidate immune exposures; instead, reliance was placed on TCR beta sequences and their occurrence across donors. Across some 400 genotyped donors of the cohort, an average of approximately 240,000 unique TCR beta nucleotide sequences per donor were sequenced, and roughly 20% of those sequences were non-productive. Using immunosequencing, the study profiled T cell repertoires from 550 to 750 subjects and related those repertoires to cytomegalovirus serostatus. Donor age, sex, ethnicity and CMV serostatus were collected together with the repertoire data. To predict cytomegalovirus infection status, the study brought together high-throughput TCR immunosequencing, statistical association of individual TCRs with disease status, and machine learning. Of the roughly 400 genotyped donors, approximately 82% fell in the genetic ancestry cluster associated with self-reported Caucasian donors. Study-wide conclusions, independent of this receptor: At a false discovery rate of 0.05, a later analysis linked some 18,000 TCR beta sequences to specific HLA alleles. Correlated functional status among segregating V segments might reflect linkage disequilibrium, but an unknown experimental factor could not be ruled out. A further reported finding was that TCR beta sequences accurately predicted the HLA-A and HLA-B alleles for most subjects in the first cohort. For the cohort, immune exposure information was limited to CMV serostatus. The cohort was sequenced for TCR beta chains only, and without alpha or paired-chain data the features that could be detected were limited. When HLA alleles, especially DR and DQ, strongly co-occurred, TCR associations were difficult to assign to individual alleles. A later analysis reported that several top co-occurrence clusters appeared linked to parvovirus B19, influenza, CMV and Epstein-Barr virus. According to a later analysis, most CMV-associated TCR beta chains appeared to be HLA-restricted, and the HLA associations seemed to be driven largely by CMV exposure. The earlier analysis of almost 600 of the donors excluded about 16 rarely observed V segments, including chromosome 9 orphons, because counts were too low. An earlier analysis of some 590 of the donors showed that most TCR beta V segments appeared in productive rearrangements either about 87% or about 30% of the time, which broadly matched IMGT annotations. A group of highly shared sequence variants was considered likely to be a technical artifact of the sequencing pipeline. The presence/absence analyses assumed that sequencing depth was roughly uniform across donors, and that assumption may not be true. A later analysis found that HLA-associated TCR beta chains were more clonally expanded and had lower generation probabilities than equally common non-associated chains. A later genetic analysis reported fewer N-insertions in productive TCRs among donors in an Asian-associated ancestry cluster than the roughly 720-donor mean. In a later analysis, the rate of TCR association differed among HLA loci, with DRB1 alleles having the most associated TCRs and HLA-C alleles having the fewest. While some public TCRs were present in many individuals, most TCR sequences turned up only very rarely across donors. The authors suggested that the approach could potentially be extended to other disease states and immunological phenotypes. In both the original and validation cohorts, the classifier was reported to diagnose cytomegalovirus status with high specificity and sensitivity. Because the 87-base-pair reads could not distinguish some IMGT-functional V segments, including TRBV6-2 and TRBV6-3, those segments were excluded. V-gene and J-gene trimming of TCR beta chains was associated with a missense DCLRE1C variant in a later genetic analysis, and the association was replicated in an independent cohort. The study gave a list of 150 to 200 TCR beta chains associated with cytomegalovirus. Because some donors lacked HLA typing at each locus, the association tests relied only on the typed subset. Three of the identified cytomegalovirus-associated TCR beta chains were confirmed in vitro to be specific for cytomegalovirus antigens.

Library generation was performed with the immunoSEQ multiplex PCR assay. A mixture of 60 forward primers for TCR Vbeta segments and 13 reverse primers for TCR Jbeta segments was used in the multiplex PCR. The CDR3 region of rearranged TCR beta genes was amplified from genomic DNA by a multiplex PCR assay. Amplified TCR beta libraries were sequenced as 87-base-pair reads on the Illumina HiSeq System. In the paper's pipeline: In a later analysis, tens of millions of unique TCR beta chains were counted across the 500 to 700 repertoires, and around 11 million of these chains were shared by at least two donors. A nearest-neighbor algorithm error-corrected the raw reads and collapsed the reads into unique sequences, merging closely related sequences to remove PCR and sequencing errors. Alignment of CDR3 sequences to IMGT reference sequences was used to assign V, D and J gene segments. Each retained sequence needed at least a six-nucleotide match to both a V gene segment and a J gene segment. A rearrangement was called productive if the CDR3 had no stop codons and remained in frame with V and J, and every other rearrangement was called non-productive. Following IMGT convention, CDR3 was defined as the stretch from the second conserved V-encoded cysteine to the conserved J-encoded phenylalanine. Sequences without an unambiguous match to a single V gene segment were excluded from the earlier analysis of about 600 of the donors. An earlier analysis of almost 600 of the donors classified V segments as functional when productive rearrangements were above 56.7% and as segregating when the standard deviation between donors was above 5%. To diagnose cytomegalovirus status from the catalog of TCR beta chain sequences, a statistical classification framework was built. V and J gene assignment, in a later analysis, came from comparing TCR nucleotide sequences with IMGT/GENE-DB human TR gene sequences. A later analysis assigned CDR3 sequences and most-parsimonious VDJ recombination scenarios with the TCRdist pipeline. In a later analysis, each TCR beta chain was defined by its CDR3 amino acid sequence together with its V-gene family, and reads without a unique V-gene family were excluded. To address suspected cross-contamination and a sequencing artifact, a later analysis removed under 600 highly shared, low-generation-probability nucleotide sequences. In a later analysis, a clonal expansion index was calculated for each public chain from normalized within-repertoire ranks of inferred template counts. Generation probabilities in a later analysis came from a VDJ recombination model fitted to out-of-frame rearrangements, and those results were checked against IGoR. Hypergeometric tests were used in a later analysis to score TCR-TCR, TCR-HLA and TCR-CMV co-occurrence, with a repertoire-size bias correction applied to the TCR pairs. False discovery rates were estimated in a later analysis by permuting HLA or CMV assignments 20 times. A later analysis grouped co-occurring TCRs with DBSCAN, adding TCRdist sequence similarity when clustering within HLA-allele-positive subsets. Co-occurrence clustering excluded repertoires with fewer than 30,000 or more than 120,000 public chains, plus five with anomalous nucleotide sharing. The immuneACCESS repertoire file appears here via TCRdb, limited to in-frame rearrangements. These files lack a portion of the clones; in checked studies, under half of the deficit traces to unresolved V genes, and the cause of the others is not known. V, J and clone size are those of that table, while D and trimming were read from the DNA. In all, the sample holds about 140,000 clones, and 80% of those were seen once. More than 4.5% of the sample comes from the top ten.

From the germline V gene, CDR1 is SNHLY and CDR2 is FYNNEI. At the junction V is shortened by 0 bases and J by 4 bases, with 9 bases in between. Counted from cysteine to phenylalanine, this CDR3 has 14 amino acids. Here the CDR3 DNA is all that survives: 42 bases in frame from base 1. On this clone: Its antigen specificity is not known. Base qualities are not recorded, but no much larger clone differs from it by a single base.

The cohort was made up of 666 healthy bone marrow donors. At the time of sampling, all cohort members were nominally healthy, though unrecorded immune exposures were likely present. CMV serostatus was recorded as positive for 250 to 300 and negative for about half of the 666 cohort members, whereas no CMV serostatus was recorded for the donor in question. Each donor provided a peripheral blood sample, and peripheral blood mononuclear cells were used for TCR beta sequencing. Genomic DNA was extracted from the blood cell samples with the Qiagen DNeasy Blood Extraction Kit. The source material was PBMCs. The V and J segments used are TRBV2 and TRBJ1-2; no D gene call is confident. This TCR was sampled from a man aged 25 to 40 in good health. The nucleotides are TGTGCCAGCAGTGAAGCAGGGAGCGGCTATGGCTACACCTTC. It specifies CASSEAGSGYGYTF.